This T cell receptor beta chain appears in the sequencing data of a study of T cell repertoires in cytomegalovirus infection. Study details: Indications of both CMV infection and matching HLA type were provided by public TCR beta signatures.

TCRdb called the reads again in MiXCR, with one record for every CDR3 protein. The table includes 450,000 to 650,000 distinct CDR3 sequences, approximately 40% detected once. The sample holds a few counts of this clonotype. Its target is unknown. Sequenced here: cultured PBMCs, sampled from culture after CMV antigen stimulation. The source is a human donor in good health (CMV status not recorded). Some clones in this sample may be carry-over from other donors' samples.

The CDR3 region has the DNA TGTGCCAGCAGCTTTGACTTCAACACCGGGGAGCTGTTTTTT. Protein sequence: CASSFDFNTGELFF. The chain recombines TRBV11-3 with TRBJ2-2; D not certain. Germline CDR1 is SGHNT and CDR2 is YENEEA. CDR3 length equals 14 residues. Trimming stripped 3 bases from V and 2 bases from J, with 7 bases between.